Shown below are 5 T cell receptor beta chains from a single sample sequenced in a study of CD8 T cells in ankylosing spondylitis (dated by TCRdb to the late 2010s). To prepare the library, 5' RACE was applied. Sequencing instrument: Illumina HiSeq 2500. TCRdb reworked the public reads: Q25 trimming with fastp, MiXCR clone assembly, productive beta chains retained. One record per CDR3 amino acid sequence lists the most common genes and DNA. The sample has roughly 150,000 distinct CDR3 sequences on record, approximately 10% of them singletons. The top ten clonotypes cover over 13% of the sample. Sequencing used blood, either unsorted or a sorted T cell fraction (not recorded which). Receptor source: a female donor with ankylosing spondylitis or in good health (not recorded which).

The table lists this clonotype with many counts. J is TRBJ2-1 and V is TRBV11-2, with a tentative D call TRBD2 (5 bases). The CDR3 is made up of 16 amino acids. Germline CDR1 reads SGHAT; CDR2 reads FQNNGV. Trimming left V 2 bases short and J 2 bases short, with 13 bases between. CDR3 residues: CASSLSRRMPYNEQFF. CDR3 sequence (DNA): TGTGCCAGCAGCTTAAGTCGGAGGATGCCCTACAATGAGCAGTTCTTC. Full variable domain (rest looked up from reference TRBV11-2 and TRBJ2-1): EAGVAQSPRYKIIEKRQSVAFWCNPISGHATLYWYQQILGQGPKLLIQFQNNGVVDDSQLPKDRFSAERLKGVDSTLKIQPAKLEDSAVYLCASSLSRRMPYNEQFFGPGTRLTVL.

In this sample, this clonotype turned up a few times. This chain uses TRBV20-1 with TRBJ2-1; 15 positions agree with TRBD2. This CDR3 region has 14 residues. Trimming removed 6 bases from V and 5 bases from J; junction bases left unmatched: 2. Germline V gene data show CDR1 as DFQATT and CDR2 as SNEGSKA (reference sequence). The CDR3, as DNA: TGCAGTGCGCGGACTAGCGGGAGGGACAATGAGCAGTTCTTC. Residues: CSARTSGRDNEQFF.

This clonotype was detected many times. The V gene is TRBV25-1, the J gene TRBJ1-1; D is ambiguous. V was shortened by 8 bases and J by 4 bases, with 8 bases between the two germline ends. This CDR3 has 11 amino acids. Germline V gene data show CDR1 as MGHDK and CDR2 as SYGVNS. The CDR3 DNA reads TGTGCCAGCGGGCAAGGCACTGAAGCTTTCTTT. Translated, it gives CASGQGTEAFF.

This clonotype was found a few times. The rearrangement links TRBV4-3 to TRBJ2-7, with TRBD2 as a possible D gene (6 bases). Germline V lookup: CDR1 LGHNA, CDR2 YSLEER. There are 17 residues in the CDR3. V lost 0 bases and J 7 bases, leaving 22 bases between the germline ends. As DNA, the CDR3 is TGCGCCAGCAGCCAAGATCGGGGTCTCGGGGGTTCGGAAGAGCAGTACTTC. The encoded protein is CASSQDRGLGGSEEQYF.

The gene calls are TRBV6-2 or TRBV6-3 and TRBJ2-7; no clear D gene. The germline CDR1 and CDR2 sequences are MNHEY and SVGEGT. The V and J ends lost 0 bases and 0 bases respectively, with 6 bases between them. The CDR3 loop spans 14 amino acids. CDR3 nucleotides: TGTGCCAGCAGTTACTCACAACCCTCCTACGAGCAGTACTTC. Translated: CASSYSQPSYEQYF.